These 27 T cell receptor beta chains came from one sample sequenced in a study of T cell responses to AZD1222 COVID-19 vaccine. The table came from immunoSEQ multiplex PCR; TCRdb's copy has only in-frame clones and leaves some out. The data hold more than 250,000 clones, with 90% to 95% observed a single time. Sequencing was performed on peripheral blood, taken on day 0 of AZD1222 vaccination. All receptors derive from an adult in good health.

V gene TRBV11-3 combines with J gene TRBJ2-1; the D call may be TRBD1 or TRBD2 (5 bases each). The germline gives CDR1 SGHNT, CDR2 YENEEA. The CDR3 runs 13 residues. V was shortened by 6 bases and J by 3 bases, with 9 bases between the two germline ends. The CDR3 region is CASSRDGYNEQFF. The CDR3, as DNA: TGTGCCAGCAGTAGGGACGGCTACAATGAGCAGTTCTTC.

The chain employs TRBV7-9 and TRBJ2-2; D unclear. The CDR3 contains 14 residues. The V end lost 5 bases, the J end lost 7 bases, and 14 bases lay between the germline ends. The germline V gene encodes CDR1 SEHNR and CDR2 FQNEAQ (reference sequence). The CDR3 sequence: CASSNEELGGELFF. The CDR3 DNA reads as TGTGCCAGCAGCAACGAGGAGTTGGGCGGGGAGCTGTTTTTT.

This chain links TRBV27 with TRBJ1-6; D ambiguous. Germline CDR1 MNHEY, CDR2 SMNVEV (reference sequence). The CDR3 sequence is 15 residues long. Between the trimmed V and J ends, which lost 5 bases and 8 bases, there was a span of 16 bases. The CDR3 loop is CASSPRENPHSPLHF. CDR3 coding DNA: TGTGCCAGCAGTCCACGGGAAAACCCACATTCACCCCTCCACTTT.

The chain couples TRBV6-6 to TRBJ1-5; D is unresolved. The CDR3 has 13 residues. V lost 2 bases and J 6 bases, leaving 8 bases between the germline ends. CDR1 and CDR2 (germline): MNHNY, SVGAGI (reference sequence). The CDR3 sequence is CASSYGRSQPQHF. CDR3 nucleotide sequence: TGTGCCAGCAGTTACGGCCGGAGTCAGCCCCAGCATTTT.

The chain couples TRBV12-3 or TRBV12-4 to TRBJ2-1; 7 positions match TRBD2. V lost 10 bases and J lost 4; bases outside the gene matches: 1. The CDR3 sequence is 11 residues long. CDR3 bases: TGTGCCACGGGGGGATACAATGAGCAGTTCTTC. Protein sequence: CATGGYNEQFF.

The chain has TRBV5-1 and TRBJ2-7; possibly TRBD2 for D (6 bases). The ends were cut back, 2 bases at V and 6 bases at J, with 15 bases in the middle. CDR1 and CDR2 from the germline V gene are SGHRS and YFSETQ. CDR3 length equals 14 residues. CDR3 DNA sequence: TGCGCCAGCAGCTTTGCGGGATGGGATTCCGAGCAGTACTTC. This translates into CASSFAGWDSEQYF.

V usage is TRBV6-5 and J usage is TRBJ1-2; 7 bases line up with TRBD1. Germline loops: CDR1 MNHEY, CDR2 SVGAGI. The CDR3 is 13 residues long. Losses at the gene ends were 5 bases for V and 8 bases for J; bases not matched to a gene: 8. The CDR3 is CASSPTTGWGYTF. CDR3 DNA sequence: TGTGCCAGCAGTCCGACGACAGGGTGGGGCTACACCTTC.

The chain is built from TRBV15 and TRBJ1-1; a weak D match, TRBD1 (6 bases). CDR3 length: 17 amino acids. The V gene's germline CDR1 is LNHNV and CDR2 YYDKDF (reference sequence). V lost 0 bases and J 5 bases, leaving 19 bases between the germline ends. CDR3 region: CATSRDLGGQSFTEAFF. The CDR3 DNA is TGTGCCACCAGCAGAGATCTAGGAGGACAGTCCTTTACTGAAGCTTTCTTT.

This sequence joins TRBV6-1 and TRBJ2-6; D is perhaps TRBD1 (6 bases). Per the germline V gene, CDR1 is MNHNS and CDR2 is SASEGT. V shed 4 bases and J shed 0 bases, with 10 bases lying between them. This CDR3 contains 16 residues. CDR3 nucleotides: TGTGCCAGCAGTGCCCGACAGGTCTCTGGGGCCAACGTCCTGACTTTC. Its protein product is CASSARQVSGANVLTF.

This clone was counted once. V and J are TRBV14 and TRBJ1-2; D gene uncertain. The length of the CDR3 is 16 residues. From germline, CDR1 is SGHDN and CDR2 FVKESK. V was shortened by 1 base and J by 2 bases, with 14 bases between the two germline ends. CDR3 protein: CASSQGRPGPNYGYTF. Written as DNA, the CDR3 is TGTGCCAGCAGCCAAGGCCGCCCAGGTCCAAACTATGGCTACACCTTC. Filled out from reference TRBV14 and TRBJ1-2, the complete variable domain reads EAGVTQFPSHSVIEKGQTVTLRCDPISGHDNLYWYRRVMGKEIKFLLHFVKESKQDESGMPNNRFLAERTGGTYSTLKVQPAELEDSGVYFCASSQGRPGPNYGYTFGSGTRLTVV.

A single count supports this clone. The chain recombines TRBV28 with TRBJ2-7; D might be TRBD1 or TRBD2, each matching 5 bases. Germline CDR1 MDHEN, CDR2 SYDVKM. Trimming stripped 8 bases from V and 6 bases from J, with 23 bases between. The CDR3 is 15 amino acids. The CDR3 DNA reads as TGTGCCAGCCGGAACTCTAGGAGAGGGACCTCCGAGCAGTACTTC. It encodes CASRNSRRGTSEQYF.

The chain recombines TRBV24-1 with TRBJ1-5, with a possible D match to TRBD1 (5 bases). The CDR3 contains 15 residues. Per germline, CDR1 KGHDR and CDR2 SFDVKD. V lost 3 bases, J lost 6 bases, and 14 bases lay in between. The chain's CDR3 is CATSDTQGSGQPQHF. CDR3 sequence (DNA): TGTGCCACCAGTGATACTCAGGGTTCAGGTCAGCCCCAGCATTTT.

The rearrangement links TRBV7-3 to TRBJ1-6; D gene uncertain. V was cut by 4 bases and J by 6 bases, with 7 bases left in between. The CDR3 spans 13 residues. The V gene's germline CDR1 is SGHTA and CDR2 FQGTGA. CDR3 residues: CASSSSANSPLHF. The CDR3 DNA reads TGTGCCAGCAGCTCGAGCGCTAATTCACCCCTCCACTTT. The whole variable domain, remainder taken from reference TRBV7-3 and TRBJ1-6, is GAGVSQTPSNKVTEKGKYVELRCDPISGHTALYWYRQSLGQGPEFLIYFQGTGAADDSGLPNDRFFAVRPEGSVSTLKIQRTERGDSAVYLCASSSSANSPLHFGNGTRLTVT.

The CDR3 sequence is CASSLKAADTQYF. As DNA, the CDR3 is TGCGCCAGCAGCTTGAAAGCGGCAGATACGCAGTATTTT. The chain is built from TRBV5-1 and TRBJ2-3; TRBD2 might be the D (5 bases). The CDR3 is 13 residues long. The germline CDR1 and CDR2 sequences are SGHRS and YFSETQ. Trimming shortened V by 1 base and J by 4 bases, and 7 bases separated the two germline ends.

This clone was detected only once. The rearrangement joins TRBV10-3 to TRBJ2-1; TRBD2 is a possible D gene (6 bases). Germline V gene data show CDR1 as ENHRY and CDR2 as SYGVKD. The CDR3 has 18 residues. Deletions cut 2 bases from V and 0 bases from J, with 17 bases between. The CDR3 is CAISEGTYPRGSYNEQFF. The CDR3 region has the DNA TGTGCCATCAGTGAGGGGACTTACCCAAGAGGCTCCTACAATGAGCAGTTCTTC.

The chain employs TRBV7-2 and TRBJ2-7; D is unresolved. The CDR3 is 13 amino acids. From germline, CDR1 is SGHTA and CDR2 FQGNSA. Trimming shortened V by 4 bases and J by 2 bases, and 9 bases separated the two germline ends. CDR3 DNA sequence: TGTGCCAGCAGCTCCTACCCAGCCTACGAGCAGTACTTC. Protein product: CASSSYPAYEQYF.

This chain uses TRBV10-3 with TRBJ1-4; D gene unclear. The CDR3 consists of 13 residues. CDR1 and CDR2 (germline): ENHRY, SYGVKD. Trimming shortened V by 5 bases and J by 5 bases, and 9 bases separated the two germline ends. CDR3: CAISPTGNEKLFF. CDR3 nucleotides: TGTGCCATCAGTCCGACGGGGAATGAAAAACTGTTTTTT.

V usage is TRBV5-4 and J usage is TRBJ2-1; possibly TRBD2 for D (6 bases). The CDR3 loop spans 16 amino acids. The V end lost 0 bases, the J end lost 4 bases, and 14 bases lay between the germline ends. Germline V gene sequence: CDR1 SGHNT, CDR2 YYREEE (reference sequence). CDR3 in DNA: TGTGCCAGCAGCTTGGACCCTAGCGCCAGGTACAATGAGCAGTTCTTC. This translates into CASSLDPSARYNEQFF.

The CDR3 DNA is TGCAGCGTTGGCGTGGGTTTTACTAACTATGGCTACACCTTC. The encoded protein is CSVGVGFTNYGYTF. The V call is TRBV29-1, the J call TRBJ1-2; no reliable D call. The V and J ends lost 4 bases and 0 bases respectively, with 12 bases between them. Germline CDR1 and CDR2: SQVTM and ANQGSEA. The CDR3 spans 14 residues.

The chain joins TRBV19 to TRBJ1-2, with 7 nucleotides matching TRBD1. CDR1 LNHDA and CDR2 SQIVND come from the germline V gene (reference sequence). The length of the CDR3 is 13 residues. Unmatched junction bases numbered 8, after V lost 6 bases and J lost 7 bases. The CDR3: CASSPDRAGGYTF. For the CDR3, the DNA is TGTGCCAGTAGCCCCGACAGGGCGGGTGGCTACACCTTC.

This clone turned up a few times. V and J are TRBV6-5 and TRBJ1-4; D possibly corresponds to TRBD1 (6 bases). This CDR3 region has 16 residues. CDR1 and CDR2 (germline): MNHEY, SVGAGI. Trimming removed 0 bases at V and 6 bases at J, with 14 bases between. CDR3 sequence (DNA): TGTGCCAGCAGTTACTCGAAGGGGGATCGGCATGAAAAACTGTTTTTT. It yields the protein CASSYSKGDRHEKLFF.

V gene TRBV6-1 combines with J gene TRBJ2-4; D is perhaps TRBD1 (6 bases). CDR3 length equals 15 residues. V was shortened by 2 bases and J by 1 base, with 9 bases between the two germline ends. Germline V CDR1 and CDR2: MNHNS, SASEGT. This CDR3 reads CASSENQGAKNIQYF. CDR3 coding DNA: TGTGCCAGCAGTGAAAACCAGGGGGCCAAAAACATTCAGTACTTC.

This clone has just a few counts. CDR3 sequence: CASSRSLAGALADTQYF. Written as DNA, the CDR3 is TGCGCCAGCAGCCGCTCCCTAGCGGGAGCCCTCGCAGATACGCAGTATTTT. V is TRBV4-3 and J is TRBJ2-3, with 10 nucleotides matching TRBD2. Germline CDR1 and CDR2: LGHNA and YSLEER. The CDR3 totals 17 residues. J gave up 4 bases and V 4 bases, and 11 bases lay outside the gene matches.

In this sample, this clone turned up once. The V and J genes are TRBV10-3 and TRBJ2-7; TRBD1 matches 8 bases. Germline values: CDR1 ENHRY, CDR2 SYGVKD. The trim removed 7 bases at V and 7 bases at J, leaving 9 bases unmatched. The CDR3 has 13 residues. The CDR3 reads CAINPDRVGEQYF. The DNA of the CDR3 is TGTGCCATCAACCCGGACAGGGTAGGGGAGCAGTACTTC.

V and J are TRBV7-9 and TRBJ1-2, with 10 bases identical to TRBD1. V lost 5 bases, J lost 4 bases, and 16 bases stayed unmatched. The CDR3 spans 18 residues. CDR1 is SEHNR and CDR2 is FQNEAQ in the germline V gene (reference sequence). DNA of the CDR3: TGTGCCAGCAGCCAAGAACAACACCGGGACAGGGGTGTCTATGGCTACACCTTC. Encoded protein: CASSQEQHRDRGVYGYTF. Complete variable domain (other parts from reference TRBV7-9 and TRBJ1-2): DTGVSQNPRHKITKRGQNVTFRCDPISEHNRLYWYRQTLGQGPEFLTYFQNEAQLEKSRLLSDRFSAERPKGSFSTLEIQRTEQGDSAMYLCASSQEQHRDRGVYGYTFGSGTRLTVV.

The genes are TRBV10-2 and TRBJ2-7, with D perhaps given as TRBD1 or TRBD2 (5 bases each). The CDR3 length is 12 residues. Trimming took 6 bases from V and 4 from J, leaving 10 bases between them. Germline V lookup: CDR1 WSHSY, CDR2 SAAADI. This chain's CDR3 is CASRGDAYEQYF. CDR3 nucleotides: TGCGCCAGCAGGGGGGATGCATACGAGCAGTACTTC.

The rearrangement links TRBV9 to TRBJ2-7; TRBD1 or TRBD2 may be the D gene (5 bases each). The CDR3 has 15 residues. Trimming took off 0 bases at V and 3 bases at J, with 13 bases between the two ends. Germline V gene data show CDR1 as SGDLS and CDR2 as YYNGEE. The chain's CDR3 is CASSVASRDVYEQYF. CDR3 nucleotides: TGTGCCAGCAGCGTAGCTTCCCGGGACGTCTACGAGCAGTACTTC.